These 21 T cell receptor beta chains were all obtained from the same sample, sequenced in a study of cytomegalovirus exposure and HLA in healthy donors. Amplification used 60 Vbeta primers and 13 Jbeta primers. Sequenced by immunoSEQ multiplex PCR; TCRdb stores in-frame clones only, minus some. The sample shows roughly 160,000 clones, roughly 76% of them seen only once. The sample was PBMCs. These receptors originate from a man between 60 and 75 years old in good health and CMV-seronegative.

This clone showed up just a few times. The chain uses TRBV11-2 and TRBJ1-1; D may be TRBD1 (5 bases). The CDR3 spans 15 residues. Trimming stripped 5 bases from V and 1 base from J, with 14 bases between. CDR1 and CDR2 (germline): SGHAT, FQNNGV. CDR3 coding DNA: TGTGCCAGCAGCCCAGGCCAGGGTACGAACACTGAAGCTTTCTTT. It encodes CASSPGQGTNTEAFF.

The chain is built from TRBV21-1 and TRBJ2-7; no DNA check was done on the table's D call, TRBD2. TRBV21-1 is a known pseudogene. The CDR3 is 19 residues long. As DNA, the CDR3 is TGTGCCAGCAGCAAAGTGGGGGGGGGTGGACTAGCGGGATCGTACGAGCAGTACTTC. It translates to CASSKVGGGGLAGSYEQYF.

The chain carries TRBV11-2 and TRBJ2-3; D perhaps matches TRBD2 (5 bases). The CDR3 is 15 amino acids. Germline values: CDR1 SGHAT, CDR2 FQNNGV. The V end was cut by 1 base, the J end by 1 base, with 9 bases between. For the CDR3, the DNA is TGTGCCAGCAGCTTAGGGATGGGAGGCACAGATACGCAGTATTTT. It specifies CASSLGMGGTDTQYF.

The rearrangement links TRBV27 to TRBJ2-7, with D perhaps TRBD2 (5 bases). Germline CDR1 and CDR2: MNHEY and SMNVEV (reference sequence). Deletions cut 6 bases from V and 5 bases from J, with 17 bases between. The CDR3 has 14 residues. CDR3 DNA sequence: TGTGCCAGCAGCTCGGTGACCTCCGGGAACGAGCAGTACTTC. This gives the protein CASSSVTSGNEQYF.

The chain carries TRBV4-3 and TRBJ1-5, with no clear D. V was clipped by 0 bases and J by 7 bases, with 13 bases between them. Germline V gene sequence: CDR1 LGHNA, CDR2 YSLEER. The CDR3 spans 15 residues. The CDR3 DNA reads TGCGCCAGCAGCCAAGATACAGTGGCGGGCCAGCCCCAGCATTTT. The encoded protein is CASSQDTVAGQPQHF.

In DNA form, the CDR3 reads TGTGCCAGCAGGGTCGAGCTTGGAGTCGGCGAGCAGTACTTC. Amino acid sequence: CASRVELGVGEQYF. The chain is built from TRBV5-4 and TRBJ2-7; D gene uncertain. CDR1 is SGHNT and CDR2 is YYREEE in the germline V gene (reference sequence). Trimming pared 5 bases from V and 6 bases from J, leaving 18 bases between. CDR3 length: 14 amino acids.

The chain carries TRBV7-8 and TRBJ2-7, with 9 bases lining up with TRBD2. Germline CDR1 SGHVS, CDR2 FQNEAQ. V dropped 1 base and J dropped 2; count of bases not matched to a gene: 3. The CDR3 length is 15 residues. CDR3 bases: TGTGCCAGCAGCTTAGGACTAGCGGAAACCTACGAGCAGTACTTC. Protein product: CASSLGLAETYEQYF.

The rearrangement joins TRBV19 to TRBJ2-7; 8 bases map to TRBD1. The CDR3 length is 14 residues. Germline CDR1 and CDR2: LNHDA and SQIVND (reference sequence). Trimming at V came to 6 bases and at J to 0 bases, leaving 4 bases not matched to a gene. CDR3 DNA: TGTGCCAGTAGAAGTACAGGGGGCTCCTACGAGCAGTACTTC. Its translation is CASRSTGGSYEQYF.

The chain uses TRBV9 and TRBJ1-1, with 11 bases aligning to TRBD1. V trimming: 1 base; J trimming: 7 bases; junction bases outside the gene matches: 3. The length of the CDR3 is 14 residues. Germline assignment: CDR1 SGDLS and CDR2 YYNGEE. CDR3 bases: TGTGCCAGCAGCGTAATCGGGACAGGGGGTGAAGCTTTCTTT. Amino acid sequence: CASSVIGTGGEAFF.

As regards this clone: This CDR3 is also generated by other DNA sequences in the sample. The rearrangement links TRBV27 to TRBJ2-7, with 13 bases lining up with TRBD2. In germline, CDR1 is MNHEY, CDR2 SMNVEV (reference sequence). This CDR3 region has 13 residues. Trimming cost V 10 bases and J 4 bases; bases outside gene matches: 4. CDR3 sequence (DNA): TGTGCCACTAGGACTAGCGGGAGTTACGAGCAGTACTTC. It specifies CATRTSGSYEQYF.

CDR3 region: CASSSIAGGTYEQYF. The DNA of the CDR3 is TGTGCCAGCAGCTCCATAGCGGGGGGTACCTACGAGCAGTACTTC. The chain joins TRBV11-2 to TRBJ2-7; 10 nucleotides match TRBD2. Germline loops: CDR1 SGHAT, CDR2 FQNNGV. J was trimmed by 2 bases and V by 4 bases; bases with no gene match: 5. The CDR3 is made up of 15 amino acids.

The gene calls are TRBV9 and TRBJ2-2; 10 nucleotides align to TRBD1. Losses at the gene ends were 0 bases for V and 1 base for J; bases not matched to a gene: 3. The CDR3 runs 17 residues. CDR1 is SGDLS, CDR2 YYNGEE, per germline. The CDR3 here is CASSVADRGGNTGELFF. The CDR3 DNA is TGTGCCAGCAGCGTAGCGGACAGGGGGGGGAACACCGGGGAGCTGTTTTTT.

The V and J genes are TRBV9 and TRBJ2-1, with 9 bases matching TRBD1. CDR1 and CDR2 from the germline V gene are SGDLS and YYNGEE. This CDR3 spans 17 amino acids. V shed 4 bases, J shed 3 bases, and the junction held 11 bases outside the gene matches. CDR3 nucleotides: TGTGCCAGCAGCCCCATAGTAGGGACAGGGAGCTACAATGAGCAGTTCTTC. This codes for CASSPIVGTGSYNEQFF.

The chain uses TRBV6-5 and TRBJ2-7; unclear D gene. V lost 8 bases and J lost 2, with 13 bases in between. Germline lookup yields CDR1 MNHEY and CDR2 SVGAGI. The CDR3 loop spans 13 amino acids. As DNA, the CDR3 is TGTGCCAGCGGCCAGCAGGCGCCCTACGAGCAGTACTTC. Encoded protein: CASGQQAPYEQYF.

The rearrangement links TRBV28 to TRBJ1-5; no clear D gene. Per the germline V gene, CDR1 is MDHEN and CDR2 is SYDVKM. The V and J ends lost 2 bases and 1 base respectively, with 6 bases between them. The CDR3 extends over 14 amino acids. The CDR3 sequence: CASSLNLSNQPQHF. The CDR3 nucleotides read TGTGCCAGCAGTTTAAATCTCAGCAATCAGCCCCAGCATTTT.

The chain employs TRBV10-3 and TRBJ2-3; TRBD2 matches 11 bases. J was trimmed by 0 bases and V by 7 bases; bases with no gene match: 18. The CDR3 has 20 residues. In germline, CDR1 is ENHRY, CDR2 SYGVKD. The CDR3 coding sequence is TGTGCCATCAAAAACACTTTAGGGACTAGCGGAAAAGCTAGCACAGATACGCAGTATTTT. Its translation is CAIKNTLGTSGKASTDTQYF.

The chain is built from TRBV2 and TRBJ1-2, with 9 bases fitting TRBD1. CDR3 length equals 15 residues. The junction had 8 bases not matched to a gene; V was cut back by 6 bases and J by 3 bases. Germline V gene lookup returns CDR1 SNHLY and CDR2 FYNNEI. The CDR3, as DNA: TGTGCCAGCAGCCGAGCCGGGACAGGGCACTATGGCTACACCTTC. This translates into CASSRAGTGHYGYTF.

This chain uses TRBV4-3 with TRBJ2-3; unclear D gene. The CDR3 runs to 13 residues. Germline assignment: CDR1 LGHNA and CDR2 YSLEER. Trimming pared 2 bases from V and 1 base from J, leaving 4 bases between. CDR3 loop: CASSQIGTDTQYF. Written as DNA, the CDR3 is TGCGCCAGCAGCCAAATAGGCACAGATACGCAGTATTTT.

This clone appeared a few times. The rearrangement joins TRBV9 to TRBJ2-5, with TRBD2 as a possible D gene (6 bases). Between the trimmed V and J ends, which lost 5 bases and 2 bases, there was a span of 19 bases. This CDR3 contains 16 residues. CDR1 is SGDLS, CDR2 YYNGEE, per germline. CDR3 coding DNA: TGTGCCAGCAGTCGGGTCGGGGGACGGCAGCAAGAGACCCAGTACTTC. Protein: CASSRVGGRQQETQYF.

This rearrangement joins TRBV19 to TRBJ2-5; TRBD2 matches at 8 bases. The germline V gene encodes CDR1 LNHDA and CDR2 SQIVND (reference sequence). The CDR3 has 15 amino acids. The V segment lost 5 bases and the J segment 1 base; nucleotides outside the gene matches: 6. The CDR3 coding sequence is TGTGCCAGTAGTGTCAACGGGGGGGCCCAAGAGACCCAGTACTTC. Its translation: CASSVNGGAQETQYF.

The chain employs TRBV7-6 and TRBJ2-5, with 9 nucleotides matching TRBD2. With V trimmed by 5 bases and J by 2 bases, 3 bases remained unmatched. Germline assignment: CDR1 SGHVS and CDR2 FNYEAQ. This CDR3 region has 14 residues. In DNA form, the CDR3 reads TGTGCCAGCAGCCCGGGACTAGCACAAGAGACCCAGTACTTC. This codes for CASSPGLAQETQYF.